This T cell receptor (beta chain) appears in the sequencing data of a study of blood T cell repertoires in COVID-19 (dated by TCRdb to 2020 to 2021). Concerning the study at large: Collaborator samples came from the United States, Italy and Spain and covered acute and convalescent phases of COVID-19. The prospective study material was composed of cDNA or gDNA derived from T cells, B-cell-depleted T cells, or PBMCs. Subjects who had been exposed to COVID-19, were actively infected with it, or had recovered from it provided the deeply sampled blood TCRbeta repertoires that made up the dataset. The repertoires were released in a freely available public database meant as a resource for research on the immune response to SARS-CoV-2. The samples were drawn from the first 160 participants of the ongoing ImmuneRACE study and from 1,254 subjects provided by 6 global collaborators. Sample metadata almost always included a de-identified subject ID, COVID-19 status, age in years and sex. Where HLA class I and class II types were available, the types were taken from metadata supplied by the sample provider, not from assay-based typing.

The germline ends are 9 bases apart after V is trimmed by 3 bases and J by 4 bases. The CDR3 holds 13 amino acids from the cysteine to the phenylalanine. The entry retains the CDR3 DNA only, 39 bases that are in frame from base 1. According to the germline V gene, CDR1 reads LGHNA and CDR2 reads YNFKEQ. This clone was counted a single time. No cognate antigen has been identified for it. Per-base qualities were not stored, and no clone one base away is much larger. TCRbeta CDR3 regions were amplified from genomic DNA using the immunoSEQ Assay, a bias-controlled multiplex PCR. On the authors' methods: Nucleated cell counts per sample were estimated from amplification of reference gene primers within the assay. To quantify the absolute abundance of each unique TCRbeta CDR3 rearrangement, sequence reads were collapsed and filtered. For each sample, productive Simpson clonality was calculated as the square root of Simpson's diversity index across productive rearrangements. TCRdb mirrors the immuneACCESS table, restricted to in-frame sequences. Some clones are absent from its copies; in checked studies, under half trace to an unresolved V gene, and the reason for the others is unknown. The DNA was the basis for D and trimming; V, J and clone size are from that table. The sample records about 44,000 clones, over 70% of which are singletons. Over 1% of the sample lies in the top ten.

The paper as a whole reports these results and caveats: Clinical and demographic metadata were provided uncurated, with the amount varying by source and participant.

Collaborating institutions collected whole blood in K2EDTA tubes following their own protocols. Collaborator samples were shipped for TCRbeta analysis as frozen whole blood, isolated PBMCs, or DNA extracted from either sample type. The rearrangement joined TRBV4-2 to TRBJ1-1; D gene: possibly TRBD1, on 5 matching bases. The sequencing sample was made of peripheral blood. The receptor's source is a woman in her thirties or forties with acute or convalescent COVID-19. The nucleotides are TGTGCCAGCAGCCAGGGGGAGGTCACTGAAGCTTTCTTT. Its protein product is CASSQGEVTEAFF.